This T cell receptor beta chain was recovered during a study of CD8 T cells in Susac syndrome. Isolation of CD8+ and CD4+ T cells was performed negatively, whereas enrichment of TEMRA cells was done by FACS. Per the germline V gene, CDR1 is MNHEY and CDR2 is SMNVEV (reference sequence). Trimming took 0 bases from V and 2 from J, leaving 14 bases between them. The CDR3 is made up of 16 amino acids. With random hexamers, reverse transcription was performed on about 0.5 to 1 ug of RNA. MiXCR, run by TCRdb on the immunoSEQ multiplex PCR reads, gives a single entry per CDR3 protein. The table shows about 130,000 distinct CDR3 sequences, with over 75% occurring only once.

V gene TRBV27 combines with J gene TRBJ2-7; D may correspond to TRBD1 or TRBD2 (5 bases each). Sequencing was performed on CD8+ T cells from PBMCs. The TCR sequence derives from a human donor with multiple sclerosis. The CDR3 DNA reads TGTGCCAGCAGTTTATCGGCCGGGACGTTTACCTACGAGCAGTACGTC. It translates to CASSLSAGTFTYEQYV.